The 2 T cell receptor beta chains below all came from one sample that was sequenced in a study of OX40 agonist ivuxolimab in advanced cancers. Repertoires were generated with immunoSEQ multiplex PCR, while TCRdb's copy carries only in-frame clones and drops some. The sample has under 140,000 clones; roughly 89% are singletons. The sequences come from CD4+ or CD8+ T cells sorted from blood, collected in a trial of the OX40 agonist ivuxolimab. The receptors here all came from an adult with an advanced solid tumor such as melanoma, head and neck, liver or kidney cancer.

CDR3 nucleotide sequence: TGCGCCAGCAGTGAGCATTTAGCATCTACCCTTCGAGGTAAGACCCAGTACTTC. The encoded protein is CASSEHLASTLRGKTQYF. The V and J genes are TRBV10-1 and TRBJ2-5; D remains unclear. Germline V gene lookup returns CDR1 WNHNN and CDR2 SYGVQD (reference sequence). The CDR3 totals 18 residues. The V end was cut by 2 bases, the J end by 6 bases, with 25 bases between.

The CDR3 reads CASTRDRDEKLFF. CDR3 DNA: TGTGCCAGTACTAGGGACAGGGACGAAAAACTGTTTTTT. The chain combines TRBV4-2 with TRBJ1-4; 9 bases are shared with TRBD1. With 9 bases clipped from V and 8 bases from J, the junction kept 7 bases outside the gene matches. CDR1 is LGHNA and CDR2 is YNFKEQ in the germline V gene. This CDR3 has 13 residues.